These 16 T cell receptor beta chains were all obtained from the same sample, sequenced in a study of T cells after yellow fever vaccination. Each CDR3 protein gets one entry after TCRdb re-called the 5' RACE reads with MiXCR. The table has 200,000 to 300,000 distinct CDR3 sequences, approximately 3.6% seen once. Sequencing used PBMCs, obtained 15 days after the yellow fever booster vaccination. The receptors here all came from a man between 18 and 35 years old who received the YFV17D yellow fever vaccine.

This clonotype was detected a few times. The DNA for the CDR3 is TGTGCCAGCAGTTTATCCCCCGACCTTGTCAGCGAGCAGTTCTTC. Its translation: CASSLSPDLVSEQFF. The chain links TRBV28 to TRBJ2-1; D remains unclear. Germline CDR1 MDHEN, CDR2 SYDVKM. V gave up 1 base and J gave up 10 bases, with 17 bases separating them. The CDR3 sequence is 15 residues long. Supplemented by reference TRBV28 and TRBJ2-1, the full variable domain reads DVKVTQSSRYLVKRTGEKVFLECVQDMDHENMFWYRQDPGLGLRLIYFSYDVKMKEKGDIPEGYSVSREKKERFSLILESASTNQTSMYLCASSLSPDLVSEQFFGPGTRLTVL.

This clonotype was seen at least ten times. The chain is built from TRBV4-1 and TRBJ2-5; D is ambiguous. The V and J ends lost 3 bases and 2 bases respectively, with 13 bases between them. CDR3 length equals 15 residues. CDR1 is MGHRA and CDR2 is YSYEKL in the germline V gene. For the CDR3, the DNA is TGCGCCAGCAGCCAGGGCCAGGCGCCGCAAGAGACCCAGTACTTC. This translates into CASSQGQAPQETQYF.

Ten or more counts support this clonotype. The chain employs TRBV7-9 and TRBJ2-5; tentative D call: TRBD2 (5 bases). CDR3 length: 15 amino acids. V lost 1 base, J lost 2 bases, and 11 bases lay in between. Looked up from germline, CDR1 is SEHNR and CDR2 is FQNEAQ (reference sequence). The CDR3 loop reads CASSLERGVQETQYF. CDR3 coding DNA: TGTGCCAGCAGCTTAGAACGGGGAGTTCAAGAGACCCAGTACTTC.

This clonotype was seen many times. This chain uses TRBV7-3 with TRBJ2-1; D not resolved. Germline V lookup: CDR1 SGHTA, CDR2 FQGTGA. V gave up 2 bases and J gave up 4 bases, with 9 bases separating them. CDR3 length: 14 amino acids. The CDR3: CASSLLSGYNEQFF. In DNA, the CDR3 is TGTGCCAGCAGCTTACTCTCCGGGTACAATGAGCAGTTCTTC.

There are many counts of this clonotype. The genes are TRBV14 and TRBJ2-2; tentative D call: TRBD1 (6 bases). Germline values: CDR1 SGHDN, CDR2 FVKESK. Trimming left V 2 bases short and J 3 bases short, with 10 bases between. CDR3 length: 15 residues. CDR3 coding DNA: TGTGCCAGCAGCCAACCGTCAGGGGACACCGGGGAGCTGTTTTTT. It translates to CASSQPSGDTGELFF.

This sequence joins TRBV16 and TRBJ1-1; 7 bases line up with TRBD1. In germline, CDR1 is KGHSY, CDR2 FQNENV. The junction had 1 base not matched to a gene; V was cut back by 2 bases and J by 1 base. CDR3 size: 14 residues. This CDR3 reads CASSQRDRNTEAFF. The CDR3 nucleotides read TGTGCCAGCAGCCAACGGGACAGGAACACTGAAGCTTTCTTT.

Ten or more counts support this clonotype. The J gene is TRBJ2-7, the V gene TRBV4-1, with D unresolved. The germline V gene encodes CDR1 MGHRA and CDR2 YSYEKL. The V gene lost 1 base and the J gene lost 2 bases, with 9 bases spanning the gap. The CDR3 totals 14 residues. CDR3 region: CASSQGFPTYEQYF. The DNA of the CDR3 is TGCGCCAGCAGCCAAGGTTTCCCGACCTACGAGCAGTACTTC.

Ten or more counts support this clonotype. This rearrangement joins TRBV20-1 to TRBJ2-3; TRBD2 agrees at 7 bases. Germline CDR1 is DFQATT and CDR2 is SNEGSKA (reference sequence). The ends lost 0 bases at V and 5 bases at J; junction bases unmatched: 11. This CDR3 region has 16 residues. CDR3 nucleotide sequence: TGCAGTGCTAGAGAGTATCGGCGGGGGAGGGTAGATACGCAGTATTTT. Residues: CSAREYRRGRVDTQYF.

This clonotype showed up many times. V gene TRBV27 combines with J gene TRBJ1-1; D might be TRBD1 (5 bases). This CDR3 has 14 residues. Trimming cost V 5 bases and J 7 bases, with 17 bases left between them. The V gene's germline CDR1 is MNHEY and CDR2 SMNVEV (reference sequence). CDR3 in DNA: TGTGCCAGCAGTGCCCGTAGCTGGGGGGTTGAAGCTTTCTTT. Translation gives CASSARSWGVEAFF.

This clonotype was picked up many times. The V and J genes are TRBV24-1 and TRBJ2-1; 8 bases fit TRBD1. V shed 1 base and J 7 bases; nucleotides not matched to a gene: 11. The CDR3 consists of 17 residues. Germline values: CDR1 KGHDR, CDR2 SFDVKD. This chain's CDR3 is CATSDFSLGQARNEQFF. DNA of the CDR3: TGTGCCACCAGTGATTTCTCGCTGGGACAGGCGCGGAATGAGCAGTTCTTC.

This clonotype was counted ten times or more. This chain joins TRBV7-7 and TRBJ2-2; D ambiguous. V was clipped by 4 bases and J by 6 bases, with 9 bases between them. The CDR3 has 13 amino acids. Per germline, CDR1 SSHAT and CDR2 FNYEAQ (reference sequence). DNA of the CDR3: TGTGCCAGCAGCTCAAGACAATCCGGGGAGCTGTTTTTT. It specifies CASSSRQSGELFF.

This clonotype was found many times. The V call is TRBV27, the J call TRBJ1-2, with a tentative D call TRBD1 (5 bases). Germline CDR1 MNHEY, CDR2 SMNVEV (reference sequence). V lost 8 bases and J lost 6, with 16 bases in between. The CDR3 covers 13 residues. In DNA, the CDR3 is TGTGCCAGCCGTCCGACAGCTTTAAATGGCTACACCTTC. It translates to CASRPTALNGYTF.

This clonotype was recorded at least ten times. CDR3: CASSGTSAYTDTQYF. The CDR3 nucleotides are TGCGCCAGCAGCGGGACTAGCGCGTACACAGATACGCAGTATTTT. V and J are TRBV5-1 and TRBJ2-3; 10 bases agree with TRBD2. V shed 4 bases, J shed 2 bases, and the junction held 4 bases outside the gene matches. The CDR3 extends over 15 amino acids. CDR1 SGHRS and CDR2 YFSETQ come from the germline V gene.

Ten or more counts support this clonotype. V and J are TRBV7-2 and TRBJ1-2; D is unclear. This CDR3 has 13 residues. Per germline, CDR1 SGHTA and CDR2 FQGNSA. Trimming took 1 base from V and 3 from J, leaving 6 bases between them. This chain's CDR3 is CASSLGSDYGYTF. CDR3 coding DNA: TGTGCCAGCAGCTTAGGCAGTGACTATGGCTACACCTTC. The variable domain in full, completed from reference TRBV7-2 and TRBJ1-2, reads GAGVSQSPSNKVTEKGKDVELRCDPISGHTALYWYRQSLGQGLEFLIYFQGNSAPDKSGLPSDRFSAERTGGSVSTLTIQRTQQEDSAVYLCASSLGSDYGYTFGSGTRLTVV.

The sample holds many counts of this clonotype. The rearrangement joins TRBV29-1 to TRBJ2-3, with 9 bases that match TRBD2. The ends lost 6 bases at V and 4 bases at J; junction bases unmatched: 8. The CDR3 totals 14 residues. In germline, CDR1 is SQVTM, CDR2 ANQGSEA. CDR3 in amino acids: CSVGRRLAADTQYF. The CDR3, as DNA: TGCAGCGTGGGGAGGAGACTAGCGGCAGATACGCAGTATTTT.

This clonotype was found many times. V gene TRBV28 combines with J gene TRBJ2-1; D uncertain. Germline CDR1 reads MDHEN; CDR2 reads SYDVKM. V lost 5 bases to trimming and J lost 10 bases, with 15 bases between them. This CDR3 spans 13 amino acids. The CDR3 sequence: CASSATSHGEQFF. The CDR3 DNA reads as TGTGCCAGCAGTGCGACTTCTCACGGCGAGCAGTTCTTC.